A single sample gave rise to the 11 T cell receptor beta chains below, sequenced in a study of cytomegalovirus exposure and HLA in healthy donors. Only in-frame clones appear in the TCRdb table, and some are missing; sequencing was by immunoSEQ multiplex PCR. Among about 150,000 clones listed, roughly 90% were seen once. Sequenced material: PBMCs. The receptors originated from a young man in good health and CMV-seronegative.

The chain joins TRBV9 to TRBJ2-1; 11 bases align to TRBD2. The length of the CDR3 is 18 residues. The V and J ends lost 3 bases and 7 bases, in that order; junction bases with no gene match: 15. Germline lookup yields CDR1 SGDLS and CDR2 YYNGEE. CDR3 in amino acids: CASSARGVAGGPQNEQFF. CDR3 DNA sequence: TGTGCCAGCAGCGCGAGAGGGGTAGCGGGAGGGCCTCAAAATGAGCAGTTCTTC. The full variable domain, completed using reference TRBV9 and TRBJ2-1, is DSGVTQTPKHLITATGQRVTLRCSPRSGDLSVYWYQQSLDQGLQFLIQYYNGEERAKGNILERFSAQQFPDLHSELNLSSLELGDSALYFCASSARGVAGGPQNEQFFGPGTRLTVL.

V gene TRBV28 combines with J gene TRBJ2-2, with D perhaps matching TRBD1 (6 bases). This CDR3 has 17 amino acids. Trimming cost V 4 bases and J 1 base, with 16 bases left between them. The V gene's germline CDR1 is MDHEN and CDR2 SYDVKM. The DNA of the CDR3 is TGTGCCAGCAGTTCCCCGGCCGGGACAATGAACACCGGGGAGCTGTTTTTT. This gives the protein CASSSPAGTMNTGELFF.

This clone was counted a few times. The chain is built from TRBV7-2 and TRBJ1-5; D not certain. Trimming took off 1 base at V and 5 bases at J, with 21 bases between the two ends. This CDR3 spans 18 amino acids. CDR1 is SGHTA, CDR2 FQGNSA, per germline. This CDR3 is CASSLVGGMNSPYQPQHF. CDR3 nucleotide sequence: TGTGCCAGCAGCTTAGTCGGAGGGATGAATTCTCCCTATCAGCCCCAGCATTTT.

CDR3 in DNA: TGCGCCAGCAGCTTCGGTACTAGCGGGCGCACCGGGGAGCTGTTTTTT. Residues: CASSFGTSGRTGELFF. J is TRBJ2-2 and V is TRBV5-1; 9 bases are a match to TRBD2. Germline CDR1 and CDR2: SGHRS and YFSETQ. The CDR3 totals 16 residues. J gave up 4 bases and V 2 bases, and 6 bases lay outside the gene matches. The variable domain in full, with the rest retrieved from reference TRBV5-1 and TRBJ2-2, is KAGVTQTPRYLIKTRGQQVTLSCSPISGHRSVSWYQQTPGQGLQFLFEYFSETQRNKGNFPGRFSGRQFSNSRSEMNVSTLELGDSALYLCASSFGTSGRTGELFFGEGSRLTVL.

V usage is TRBV9 and J usage is TRBJ1-1, with D uncertain. V was pared by 4 bases and J by 5 bases, with 12 bases between. CDR1 SGDLS and CDR2 YYNGEE come from the germline V gene. The CDR3 length is 13 residues. CDR3 sequence (DNA): TGTGCCAGCAGCCTAGCCGGGAGAACTGAAGCTTTCTTT. Translating it yields CASSLAGRTEAFF.

The V and J genes are TRBV5-1 and TRBJ2-7, with 7 bases identical to TRBD1. The V gene end was trimmed by 0 bases and the J gene end by 6 bases; junction bases not matched to a gene: 3. This CDR3 has 13 amino acids. Germline V gives CDR1 SGHRS, CDR2 YFSETQ. CDR3 in DNA: TGCGCCAGCAGCTTGGGACAGGGCCTCGAGCAGTACGTC. Its protein is CASSLGQGLEQYV.

J is TRBJ2-3 and V is TRBV11-3; 11 positions match TRBD2. CDR3 length: 16 residues. Germline values: CDR1 SGHNT, CDR2 YENEEA. V gave up 2 bases and J gave up 2 bases; unmatched junction bases: 3. CDR3: CASSLNSGRVTDTQYF. The CDR3 DNA reads TGTGCCAGCAGCTTAAATAGCGGGAGGGTCACAGATACGCAGTATTTT.

The CDR3 protein is CASSPGQGGRPQHF. The CDR3 DNA is TGTGCCAGCAGCCCCGGGCAGGGAGGTCGCCCCCAGCATTTT. The chain is built from TRBV6-5 and TRBJ1-5, with a weak D call TRBD1 (5 bases). Trimming pared 6 bases from V and 10 bases from J, leaving 19 bases between. Germline values: CDR1 MNHEY, CDR2 SVGAGI. The CDR3 length is 14 residues.

The V gene is TRBV9, the J gene TRBJ1-3, with a weak D call TRBD1 (6 bases). The CDR3 sequence is 16 residues long. Germline V gives CDR1 SGDLS, CDR2 YYNGEE. The V gene lost 0 bases and the J gene lost 4 bases, with 14 bases spanning the gap. CDR3 DNA: TGTGCCAGCAGCGTAGGTGCAGGGGCATTCGGAAACACCATATATTTT. Protein product: CASSVGAGAFGNTIYF.

The chain links TRBV10-3 to TRBJ2-7; perhaps TRBD2 as D (7 bases). Trimming removed 5 bases at V and 1 base at J, with 21 bases between. The CDR3 is made up of 17 amino acids. Germline V lookup: CDR1 ENHRY, CDR2 SYGVKD. The CDR3 spells CAISSPPGRGLSYEQYF. CDR3 in DNA: TGTGCCATCAGTTCCCCCCCGGGGCGGGGGCTATCCTACGAGCAGTACTTC.

In DNA, the CDR3 is TGTGCCAGTACCTCACGGGGGACAGGGGCCTACGAGCAGTACTTC. As protein: CASTSRGTGAYEQYF. The chain recombines TRBV19 with TRBJ2-7; 10 nucleotides match TRBD1. Germline V gives CDR1 LNHDA, CDR2 SQIVND (reference sequence). The CDR3 consists of 15 residues. Germline trimming cut 7 bases from V and 2 bases from J; bases unmatched to any gene: 8.